The T cell receptor (beta chain) under discussion was sequenced for a study of blood T cell repertoires in COVID-19 (TCRdb year 2020). A note on the overall study: Collaborator samples came from the United States, Italy and Spain and covered acute and convalescent phases of COVID-19. The material from the prospective study consisted of cDNA or gDNA derived from T cells, B-cell-depleted T cells, or PBMCs. Subjects who had been exposed to COVID-19, were actively infected with it, or had recovered from it provided the deeply sampled blood TCRbeta repertoires that made up the dataset. The repertoires were released in a freely available public database meant as a resource for research on the immune response to SARS-CoV-2. Samples were obtained from the ongoing ImmuneRACE study (first 160 participants) and from about 1,300 subjects provided by 6 global collaborators. Sample metadata almost always included a de-identified subject ID, COVID-19 status, age in years and sex. Where available, HLA class I and class II types were taken from metadata supplied by the sample provider and were not determined by assay-based typing. On the study overall, not on this receptor specifically: The amount of clinical and demographic metadata varied by source and participant and was provided uncurated.

Collaborating institutions collected whole blood in K2EDTA tubes following their own protocols. Collaborator samples were shipped for TCRbeta analysis as frozen whole blood, isolated PBMCs, or DNA extracted from either sample type. With regard to this clone: Its antigen is unknown. The sample holds no much larger clone one base away, and base qualities are not on file.

TCRbeta CDR3 regions were amplified from genomic DNA using the immunoSEQ Assay, a bias-controlled multiplex PCR. Concerning the study's data processing: Nucleated cell counts per sample were estimated from amplification of reference gene primers within the assay. Sequence reads were collapsed and filtered to measure the absolute abundance of every unique TCRbeta CDR3 rearrangement. Productive Simpson clonality was computed per sample as the square root of Simpson's diversity index over productive rearrangements. TCRdb retrieved this table from immuneACCESS and kept in-frame rearrangements only. Not all clones are present; in checked studies, unresolved V genes account for under half, and no reason is known for the remainder. V and J calls plus clone size are reproduced from that table; the DNA served to infer D and trimming. Across this sample there are some 250,000 clones, with roughly 80% seen only once. Together, the top ten hold roughly 9.6% of the sample.

For this chain, trimming is 0 bases at the V end and 0 bases at the J end, and the number of junction bases without a gene match is 6. The germline V gene (reference sequence) provides CDR1 SGHNT and CDR2 YYREEE. Including cysteine and phenylalanine, the CDR3 has 17 amino acids. Only the CDR3 DNA stays, 51 bases, in frame from base 1. The chain couples TRBV5-4 to TRBJ2-4; 7 nucleotides in the junction match TRBD2. This TCR was sampled from a woman aged 80 or over with acute or convalescent COVID-19. Source material: peripheral blood. The CDR3 reads CASSLGGRGVAKNIQYF. The nucleotide sequence is TGTGCCAGCAGCTTGGGGGGACGGGGGGTAGCCAAAAACATTCAGTACTTC.